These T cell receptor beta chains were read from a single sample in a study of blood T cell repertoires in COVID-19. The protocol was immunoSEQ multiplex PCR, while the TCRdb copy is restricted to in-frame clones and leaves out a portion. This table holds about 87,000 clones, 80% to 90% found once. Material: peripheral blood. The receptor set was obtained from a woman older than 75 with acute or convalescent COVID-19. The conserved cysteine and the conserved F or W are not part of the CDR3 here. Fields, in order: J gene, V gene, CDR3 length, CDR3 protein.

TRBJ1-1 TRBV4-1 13 ASSQVGRIATEAF
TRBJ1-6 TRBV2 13 ASSDQAGSASPLH
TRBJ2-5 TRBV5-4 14 ASSVEASGRTETQY
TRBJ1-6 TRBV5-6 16 ASSPLGGRYRGNSPLH
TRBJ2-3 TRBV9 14 ASSVDPAGAPDTQY
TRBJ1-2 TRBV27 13 ASSPRTGGNYGYT
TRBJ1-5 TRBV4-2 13 ASSQEYQGNQPQH
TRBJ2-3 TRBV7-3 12 ASSQGRFTDTQY
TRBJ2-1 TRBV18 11 ASSPLDGNEQF
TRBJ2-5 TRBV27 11 ASSLTDGETQY
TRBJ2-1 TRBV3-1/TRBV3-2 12 ASSQSLFYNEQF
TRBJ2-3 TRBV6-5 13 ASSRARGVTDTQY
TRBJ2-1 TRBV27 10 ASSLPGKEQF
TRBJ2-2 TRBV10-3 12 AISTGLSTGELF
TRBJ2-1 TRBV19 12 ASSIASGSYEQF
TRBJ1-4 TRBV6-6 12 ASVQGGANEKLF
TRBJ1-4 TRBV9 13 ASSVGDTANEKLF
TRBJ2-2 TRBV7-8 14 ASSTRGVRDTGELF
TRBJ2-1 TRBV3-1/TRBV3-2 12 ASSQDGLANEQF
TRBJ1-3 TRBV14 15 ASSPGGQKSSGNTIY
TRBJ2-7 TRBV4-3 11 ASSHGRGKEQY
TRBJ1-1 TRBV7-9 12 ASSLKTVNTEAF
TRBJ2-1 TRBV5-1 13 ASSQLGQSYNEQF
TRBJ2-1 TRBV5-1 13 ASSLTSGPNNEQF
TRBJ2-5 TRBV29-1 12 SVRPGKGSETQY
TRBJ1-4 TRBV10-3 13 AISEEGGAWEKLF
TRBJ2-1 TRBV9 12 ASSRGGLYNEQF
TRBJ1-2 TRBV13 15 ASSPSGLAGANYGYT
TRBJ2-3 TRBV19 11 ASRGLAGDTQY
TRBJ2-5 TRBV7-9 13 ASSLEGSGGETQY
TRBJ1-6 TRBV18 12 ASSSDRGPSPLH
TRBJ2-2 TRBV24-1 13 ATSDGQGMTGELF
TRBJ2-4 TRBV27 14 ASSSVQALAKNIQY
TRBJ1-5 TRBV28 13 ASSSGQGARQPQH
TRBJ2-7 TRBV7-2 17 ASSLGGGLSSGGRDEQY
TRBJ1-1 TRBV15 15 ATSRDVRAPGNTEAF
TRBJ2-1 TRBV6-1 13 ASSEPGTGNNEQF
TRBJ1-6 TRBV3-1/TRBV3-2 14 ASSQVGNSGRSPLH
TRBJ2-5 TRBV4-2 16 ASSQLPVSSLNQETQY
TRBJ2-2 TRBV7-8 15 ASSLTSGIANTGELF
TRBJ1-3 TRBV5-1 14 ASSLEGALSGNTIY
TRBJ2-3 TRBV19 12 ATGAGGRTDTQY
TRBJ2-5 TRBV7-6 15 ASSLVPPSGAQETQY
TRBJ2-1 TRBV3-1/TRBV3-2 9 ASSLRDEQF
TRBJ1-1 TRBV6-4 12 ASRLDQRNTEAF